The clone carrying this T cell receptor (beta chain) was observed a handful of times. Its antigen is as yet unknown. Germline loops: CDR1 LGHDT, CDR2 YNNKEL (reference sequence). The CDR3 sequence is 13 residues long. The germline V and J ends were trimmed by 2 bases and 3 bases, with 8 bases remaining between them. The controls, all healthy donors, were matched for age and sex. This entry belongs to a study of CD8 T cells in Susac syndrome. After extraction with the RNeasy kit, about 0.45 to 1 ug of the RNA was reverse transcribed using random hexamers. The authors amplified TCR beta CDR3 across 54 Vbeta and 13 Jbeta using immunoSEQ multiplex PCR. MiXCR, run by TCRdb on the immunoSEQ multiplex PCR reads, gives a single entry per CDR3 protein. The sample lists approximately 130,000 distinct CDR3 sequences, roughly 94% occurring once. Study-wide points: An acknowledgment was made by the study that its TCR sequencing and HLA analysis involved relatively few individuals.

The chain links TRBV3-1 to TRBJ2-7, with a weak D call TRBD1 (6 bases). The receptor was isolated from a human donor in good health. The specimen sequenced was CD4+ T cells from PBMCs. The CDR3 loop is CASSQRGGYEQYF. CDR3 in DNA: TGTGCCAGCAGCCAAAGAGGGGGCTACGAGCAGTACTTC.